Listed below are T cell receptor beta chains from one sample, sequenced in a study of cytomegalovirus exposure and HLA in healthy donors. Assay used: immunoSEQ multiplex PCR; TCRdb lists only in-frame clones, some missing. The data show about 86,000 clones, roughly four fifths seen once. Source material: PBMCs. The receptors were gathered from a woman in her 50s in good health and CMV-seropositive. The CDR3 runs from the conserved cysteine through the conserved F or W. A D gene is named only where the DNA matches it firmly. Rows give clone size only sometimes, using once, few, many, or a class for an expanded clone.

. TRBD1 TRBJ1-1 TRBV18 CASSLGTGGINTEAFF TGTGCCAGCTCACTCGGGACAGGGGGGATTAACACTGAAGCTTTCTTT
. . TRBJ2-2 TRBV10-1 CASSPVSSYTGELFF TGCGCCAGCAGTCCAGTGTCTAGCTACACCGGGGAGCTGTTTTTT
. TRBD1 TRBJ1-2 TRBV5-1 CASSSIPGQGRRYTF TGCGCCAGCAGCTCTATACCGGGACAGGGGCGTCGCTACACCTTC
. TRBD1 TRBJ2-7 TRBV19 CASKRDRGTYEQYF TGTGCCAGTAAAAGGGACAGGGGCACCTACGAGCAGTACTTC
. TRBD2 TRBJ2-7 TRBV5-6 CASSFWLAGSSEQYF TGTGCCAGCAGCTTCTGGTTAGCGGGATCTAGTGAGCAGTACTTC
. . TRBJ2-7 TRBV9 CAPTLAYEQYF TGTGCTCCGACCCTAGCATACGAGCAGTACTTC
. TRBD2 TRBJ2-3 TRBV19 CASSGGGSMGDTQYF TGTGCCAGTAGCGGCGGGGGATCCATGGGGGATACGCAGTATTTT
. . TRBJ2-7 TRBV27 CASSLSSGGVYEQYF TGTGCCAGCAGTTTATCTTCCGGAGGGGTCTACGAGCAGTACTTC
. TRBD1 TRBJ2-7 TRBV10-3 CAISRQGNYEQYF TGTGCCATCAGTCGACAGGGAAACTACGAGCAGTACTTC
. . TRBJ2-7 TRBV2 CASSASYEQYF TGTGCCAGCAGCGCTAGCTACGAGCAGTACTTC
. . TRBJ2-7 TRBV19 CASSRGGGASSYEQYF TGTGCCAGTAGTAGGGGCGGGGGCGCGAGCTCCTACGAGCAGTACTTC
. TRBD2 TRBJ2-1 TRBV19 CASNPGLAHSYNEQFF TGTGCCAGTAACCCGGGACTAGCGCATTCCTACAATGAGCAGTTCTTC
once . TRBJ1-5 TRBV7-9 CASSLQGNQPQHF TGTGCCAGCAGCTTACAGGGTAATCAGCCCCAGCATTTT
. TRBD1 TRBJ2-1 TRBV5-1 CASSLDRDRNEQFF TGCGCCAGCAGCCTAGACAGGGATCGTAATGAGCAGTTCTTC
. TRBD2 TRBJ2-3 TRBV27 CASTVAGADTQYF TGTGCCAGCACGGTAGCGGGAGCAGATACGCAGTATTTT
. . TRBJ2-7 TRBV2 CASSDVQGDEQYF TGTGCCAGCAGTGACGTCCAGGGCGACGAGCAGTACTTC
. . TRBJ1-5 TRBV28 CASKNVDRFYSNQPQHF TGTGCCAGCAAGAACGTCGACAGATTCTATAGCAATCAGCCCCAGCATTTT
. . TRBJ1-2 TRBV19 CASSIGNSNYGYTF TGTGCCAGTAGTATCGGGAACAGTAACTATGGCTACACCTTC
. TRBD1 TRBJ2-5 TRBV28 CASSRTGRSKTQYF TGTGCCAGCAGTAGGACAGGGAGGAGTAAGACCCAGTACTTC
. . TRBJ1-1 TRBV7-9 CASSLGRQGAFF TGTGCCAGCAGCCTCGGACGCCAGGGAGCTTTCTTT
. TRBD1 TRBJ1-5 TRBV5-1 CASSAGQGSQPQHF TGCGCCAGCAGCGCGGGACAGGGTAGCCAGCCCCAGCATTTT
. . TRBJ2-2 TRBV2 CASTLLGRTGELFF TGTGCCAGCACCTTGCTAGGGAGAACCGGGGAGCTGTTTTTT
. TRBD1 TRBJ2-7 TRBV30 CAWSGDRGNEQYF TGTGCCTGGAGTGGGGACAGGGGCAACGAGCAGTACTTC
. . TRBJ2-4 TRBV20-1 CSAGDSSWYF TGCAGTGCCGGGGACTCGAGTTGGTACTTC
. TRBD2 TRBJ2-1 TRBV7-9 CASSLEGLADNEQFF TGTGCCAGCAGCTTAGAGGGACTAGCGGATAATGAGCAGTTCTTC
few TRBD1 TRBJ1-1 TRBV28 CASSLLGGQAARNEAFF TGTGCCAGCAGTTTATTGGGTGGACAGGCCGCTAGGAATGAAGCTTTCTTT
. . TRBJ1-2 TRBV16 CASSQSVAGALGYTF TGTGCCAGCAGCCAATCGGTTGCGGGGGCTCTCGGCTACACCTTC
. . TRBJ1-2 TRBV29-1 CSVEASARYYGYTF TGCAGCGTTGAAGCCAGCGCCCGTTATTATGGCTACACCTTC
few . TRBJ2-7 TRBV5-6 CASSYEVNYEQYF TGTGCCAGCAGCTATGAGGTTAATTACGAGCAGTACTTC
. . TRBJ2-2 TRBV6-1 CATTWGDTGELFF TGTGCTACGACCTGGGGGGACACCGGGGAGCTGTTTTTT
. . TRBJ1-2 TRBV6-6 CASSYGREDGYTF TGTGCCAGCAGTTACGGTCGAGAAGATGGCTACACCTTC
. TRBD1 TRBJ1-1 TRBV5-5 CASSLVGQGTEAFF TGTGCCAGCAGCTTGGTCGGACAGGGAACTGAAGCTTTCTTT
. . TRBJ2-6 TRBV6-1 CASTGVRSGANVLTF TGTGCCAGCACGGGGGTCCGCTCTGGGGCCAACGTCCTGACTTTC
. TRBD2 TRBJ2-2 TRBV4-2 CASSQGAGGMTGELFF TGTGCCAGCAGCCAAGGGGCGGGAGGGATGACCGGGGAGCTGTTTTTT
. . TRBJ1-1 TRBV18 CASSPQMNTEAFF TGTGCCAGCTCACCTCAGATGAACACTGAAGCTTTCTTT
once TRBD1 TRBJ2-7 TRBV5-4 CASSPRGTGRHEQYF TGTGCCAGCAGCCCTCGTGGGACAGGGCGTCACGAGCAGTACTTC
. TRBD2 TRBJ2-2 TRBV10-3 CAISESMSRPTSGREYDTGELFF TGTGCCATCAGTGAGTCGATGAGTAGGCCGACTAGCGGGAGGGAGTATGACACCGGGGAGCTGTTTTTT
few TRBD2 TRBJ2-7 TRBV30 CAWSPGLAGPGEQYF TGTGCCTGGAGTCCGGGACTAGCGGGCCCCGGCGAGCAGTACTTC
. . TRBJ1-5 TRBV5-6 CASRRRVGNQPQHF TGTGCCAGCAGGCGCAGGGTGGGGAATCAGCCCCAGCATTTT
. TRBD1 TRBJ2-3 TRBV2 CASPDRASDTQYF TGTGCCAGCCCAGACAGGGCTTCAGATACGCAGTATTTT
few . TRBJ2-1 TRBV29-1 CRVTGLAQSSYNEQFF TGCAGGGTGACCGGCCTAGCGCAGAGCTCCTACAATGAGCAGTTCTTC
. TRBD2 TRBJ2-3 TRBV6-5 CASSYVRGGGTDTQYF TGTGCCAGCAGTTACGTGCGGGGGGGAGGCACAGATACGCAGTATTTT
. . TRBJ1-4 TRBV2 CASRKGQGGNEKLFF TGTGCCAGCAGAAAGGGCCAGGGTGGGAATGAAAAACTGTTTTTT
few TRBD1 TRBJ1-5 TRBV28 CASSPQLGQGGGQPQHF TGTGCCAGCAGTCCTCAACTCGGACAGGGAGGTGGACAGCCCCAGCATTTT
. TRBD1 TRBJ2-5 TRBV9 CASSGDRARETQYF TGTGCCAGCAGCGGCGACAGGGCTCGCGAGACCCAGTACTTC
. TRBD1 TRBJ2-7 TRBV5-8 CASSEGALSSYEQYF TGTGCCAGCAGCGAGGGGGCCCTTAGCTCCTACGAGCAGTACTTC
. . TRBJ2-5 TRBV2 CASSSNRQETQYF TGTGCCAGCAGTTCCAACAGGCAAGAGACCCAGTACTTC
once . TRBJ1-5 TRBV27 CASSFYSNQPQHF TGTGCCAGCAGTTTTTATAGCAATCAGCCCCAGCATTTT
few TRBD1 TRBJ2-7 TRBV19 CASSPGQALAEQYF TGTGCCAGTAGCCCGGGACAGGCTCTCGCCGAGCAGTACTTC
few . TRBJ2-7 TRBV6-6 CASSKPTGSSYEQHF TGTGCCAGCAGTAAGCCGACGGGAAGCTCCTACGAGCAGCACTTC
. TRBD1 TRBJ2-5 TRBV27 CASSTQPTGVETQYF TGTGCCAGCAGTACCCAGCCGACAGGGGTAGAGACCCAGTACTTC
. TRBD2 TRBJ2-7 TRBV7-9 CASSGGLAGVEQYF TGTGCCAGCAGCGGGGGTCTAGCGGGAGTCGAGCAGTACTTC
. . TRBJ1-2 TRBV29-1 CSGQMSYGYTF TGCAGCGGACAGATGAGCTATGGCTACACCTTC